A selection of T cell receptor beta chains follows, all from one sample in a study of CD8+ T cells in alopecia areata. Profiling relied on immunoSEQ multiplex PCR, and the TCRdb table lists in-frame clones only, not all of them. This table has some 110,000 clones, roughly 63% appearing once. The material was CD8+ T cells sorted from blood, obtained at week 4, from a patient treated with tofacitinib. These receptors were taken from a human donor with alopecia areata. The CDR3 runs from the conserved cysteine through the conserved F or W. The D gene is left open where the match is weak. Size tells how often a clone was seen (once, few, many) or the class of an expanded clone, and some rows leave it out.

D,J,V,length,size,DNA,CDR3
NA,TRBJ1-1,TRBV29-1,15,NA,TGCAGCGTTGTTGGTGGGGATGACAAGGGGACTGAAGCTTTCTTT,CSVVGGDDKGTEAFF
TRBD2,TRBJ2-1,TRBV6-1,11,few,TGTGCCAGCAGCGGGGGGAATGAGCAGTTCTTC,CASSGGNEQFF
NA,TRBJ1-2,TRBV30,13,NA,TGTGCCTGGGAGCTCTATCCAAGTCTGGGCTACACCTTC,CAWELYPSLGYTF
NA,TRBJ2-5,TRBV28,16,NA,TGTGCCACCCGTAGGCCACCGGGACAACCAGAGGAGACCCAGTACTTC,CATRRPPGQPEETQYF
TRBD1,TRBJ1-5,TRBV30,14,once,TGTGCCTGGAGCGGCGGACAGGGCAATCAGCCCCAGCATTTT,CAWSGGQGNQPQHF
NA,TRBJ2-1,TRBV30,13,few,TGTGCCTGGAACATCTACAGTTACAATGAGCAGTTCTTC,CAWNIYSYNEQFF
TRBD2,TRBJ2-7,TRBV27,13,NA,TGTGCCAGCAGTTTAGCGGGGGGCTACGAGCAGTACTTC,CASSLAGGYEQYF
NA,TRBJ2-7,TRBV6-1,11,NA,TGTGCCAGCAGTGGGTCCTACGAGCAGTACTTC,CASSGSYEQYF
NA,TRBJ2-1,TRBV2,13,NA,TGTGCCAGCGGCCGCGAGGGCTACAATGAGCAGTTCTTC,CASGREGYNEQFF
NA,TRBJ2-1,TRBV5-1,16,NA,TGCGCCAGCAGCTATCCTTCCTGGTACTCCTACAATGAGCAGTTCTTC,CASSYPSWYSYNEQFF
NA,TRBJ1-2,TRBV30,12,NA,TGTGCCTGGAGTGTACCGCGGCTTGGCTACACCTTC,CAWSVPRLGYTF
NA,TRBJ1-5,TRBV6-1,15,NA,TGTGCCAGCAGTCCCAACCTTGGACGGAATCAGCCCCAGCATTTT,CASSPNLGRNQPQHF
NA,TRBJ1-5,TRBV4-3,15,once,TGCGCCAGCAGCCAAGACAGGGTTAGCAATCAGCCCCAGCATTTT,CASSQDRVSNQPQHF
NA,TRBJ2-7,TRBV5-1,15,NA,TGCGCCAGCAGCTTGGAGACAGGTGTAAGTTACGAGCAGTACTTC,CASSLETGVSYEQYF
NA,TRBJ2-5,TRBV30,12,NA,TGTGCCTGGAGTGCGATTCAAGAGACCCAGTACTTC,CAWSAIQETQYF
NA,TRBJ2-5,TRBV29-1,13,few,TGCAGCGTTGTCTCAGGGGATAAAGAGACCCAGTACTTC,CSVVSGDKETQYF
TRBD1,TRBJ1-5,TRBV18,15,NA,TGTGCCAGCTCATCGACAGGGGAAAAAAATCAGCCCCAGCATTTT,CASSSTGEKNQPQHF
NA,TRBJ1-2,TRBV30,12,few,TGTGCCTGGAACTCTGCGGGGGACGGCTACACCTTC,CAWNSAGDGYTF
TRBD2,TRBJ2-5,TRBV4-1,16,NA,TGCGCCAGCAGCCACACTAGCGAATCGAGACAAGAGACCCAGTACTTC,CASSHTSESRQETQYF
NA,TRBJ2-5,TRBV29-1,13,NA,TGCAGCGTTGTGGCTGGGGTTAAAGAGACCCAGTACTTC,CSVVAGVKETQYF
NA,TRBJ2-1,TRBV15,13,few,TGTGCCACCAGCAGCGGGGGGCAAAATGAGCAGTTCTTC,CATSSGGQNEQFF
NA,TRBJ2-1,TRBV27,14,NA,TGTGCCAGCAGTTTGGGGCCAGGTAACAATGAGCAGTTCTTC,CASSLGPGNNEQFF
TRBD1,TRBJ1-5,TRBV27,14,NA,TGTGCCAGCAGCGGACAGGGATTCGATCAGCCCCAGCATTTT,CASSGQGFDQPQHF
TRBD1,TRBJ2-5,TRBV29-1,15,NA,TGCAGCGTTGAAAATACAGGGGGCGATTTTGAGACCCAGTACTTC,CSVENTGGDFETQYF
TRBD1,TRBJ1-2,TRBV30,14,NA,TGTGCCTGGAGTGTGTCAGGGGGCGTCTATGGCTACACCTTC,CAWSVSGGVYGYTF
NA,TRBJ2-1,TRBV27,15,NA,TGTGCCAGCACGTACACGACAGGCCTAGGGGATGAGCAGTTCTTC,CASTYTTGLGDEQFF
NA,TRBJ1-2,TRBV29-1,18,NA,TGCAGCGTTGGCCCCGATGTTGCGGCAGGAGCAAAGGGTTGGGGCTACACCTTC,CSVGPDVAAGAKGWGYTF